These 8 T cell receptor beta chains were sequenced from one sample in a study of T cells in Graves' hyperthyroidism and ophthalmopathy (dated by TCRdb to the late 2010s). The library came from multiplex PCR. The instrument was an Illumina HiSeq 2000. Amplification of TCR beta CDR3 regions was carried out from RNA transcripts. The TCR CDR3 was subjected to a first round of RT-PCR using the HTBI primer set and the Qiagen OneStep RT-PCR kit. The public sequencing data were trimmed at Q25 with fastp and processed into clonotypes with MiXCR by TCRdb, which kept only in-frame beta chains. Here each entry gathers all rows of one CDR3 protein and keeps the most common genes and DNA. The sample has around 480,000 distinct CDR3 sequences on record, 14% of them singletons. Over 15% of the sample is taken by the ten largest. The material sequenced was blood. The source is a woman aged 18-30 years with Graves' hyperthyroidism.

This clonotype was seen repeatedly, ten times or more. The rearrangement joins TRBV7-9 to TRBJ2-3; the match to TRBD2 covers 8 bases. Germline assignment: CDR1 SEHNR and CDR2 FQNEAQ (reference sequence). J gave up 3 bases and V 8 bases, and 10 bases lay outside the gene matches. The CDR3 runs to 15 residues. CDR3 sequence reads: CASAEREWRTDTQYF. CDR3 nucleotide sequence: TGTGCCAGCGCCGAGCGGGAGTGGAGAACAGATACGCAGTATTTT. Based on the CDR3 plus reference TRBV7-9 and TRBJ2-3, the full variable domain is DTGVSQNPRHKITKRGQNVTFRCDPISEHNRLYWYRQTLGQGPEFLTYFQNEAQLEKSRLLSDRFSAERPKGSFSTLEIQRTEQGDSAMYLCASAEREWRTDTQYFGPGTRLTVL.

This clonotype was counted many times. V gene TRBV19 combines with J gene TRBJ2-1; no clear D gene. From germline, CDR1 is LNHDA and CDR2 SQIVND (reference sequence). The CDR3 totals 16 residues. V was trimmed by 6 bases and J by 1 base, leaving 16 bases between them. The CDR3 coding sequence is TGTGCCAGTAGGGGTAGGACCCCCCTTTCCTACAATGAGCAGTTCTTC. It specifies CASRGRTPLSYNEQFF.

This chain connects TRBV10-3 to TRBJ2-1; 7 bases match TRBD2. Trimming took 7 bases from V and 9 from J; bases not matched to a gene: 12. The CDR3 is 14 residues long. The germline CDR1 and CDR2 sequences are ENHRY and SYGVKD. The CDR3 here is CAITGEGLNREQFF. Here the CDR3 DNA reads TGTGCCATCACGGGGGAGGGACTAAATCGTGAGCAGTTCTTC.

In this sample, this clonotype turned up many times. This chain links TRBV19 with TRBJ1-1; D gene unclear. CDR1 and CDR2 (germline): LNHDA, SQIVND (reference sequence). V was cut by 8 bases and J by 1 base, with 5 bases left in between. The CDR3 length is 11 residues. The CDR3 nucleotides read TGTGCCAGTGACTGGAACACTGAAGCTTTCTTT. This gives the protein CASDWNTEAFF.

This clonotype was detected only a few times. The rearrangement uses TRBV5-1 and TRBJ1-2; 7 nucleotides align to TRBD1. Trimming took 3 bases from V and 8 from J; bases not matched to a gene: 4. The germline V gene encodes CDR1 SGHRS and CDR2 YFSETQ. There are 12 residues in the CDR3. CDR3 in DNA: TGCGCCAGCAGCTCCCAGGGGGAGGGCTACACCTTC. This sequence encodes CASSSQGEGYTF.

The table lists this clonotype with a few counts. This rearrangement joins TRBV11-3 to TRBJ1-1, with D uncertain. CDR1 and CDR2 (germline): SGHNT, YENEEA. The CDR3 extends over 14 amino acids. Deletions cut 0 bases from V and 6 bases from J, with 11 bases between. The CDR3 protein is CASSLEYGVPEAFF. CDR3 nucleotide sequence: TGTGCCAGCAGCTTAGAGTACGGGGTACCTGAAGCTTTCTTT.

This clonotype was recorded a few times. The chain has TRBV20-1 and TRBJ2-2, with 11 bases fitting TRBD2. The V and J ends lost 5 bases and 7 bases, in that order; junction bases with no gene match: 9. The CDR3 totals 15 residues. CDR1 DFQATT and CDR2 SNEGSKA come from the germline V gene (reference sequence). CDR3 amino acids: CSAQRLAGSGGELFF. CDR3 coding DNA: TGCAGTGCTCAACGACTAGCGGGATCGGGCGGGGAGCTGTTTTTT.

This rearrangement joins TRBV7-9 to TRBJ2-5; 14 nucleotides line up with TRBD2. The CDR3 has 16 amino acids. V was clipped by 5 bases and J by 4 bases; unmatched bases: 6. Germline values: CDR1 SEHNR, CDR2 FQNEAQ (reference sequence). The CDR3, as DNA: TGTGCCAGCAGCCCGGGACTAGCGGGAGTGAGAGAGACCCAGTACTTC. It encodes CASSPGLAGVRETQYF.